This T cell receptor beta chain was sequenced in a study of T cell responses to AZD1222 COVID-19 vaccine (dated by TCRdb to 2020 to 2022). Study-level background: TCR sequencing covered about 230 trial participants: nearly 210 given two doses of AZD1222 and about 26 given two doses of MenACWY control vaccine. Trial participants were enrolled into age subgroups of 18-55, 56-69 and 70-plus years, which contained roughly 140, 27 and 60 TCR-sequenced participants, respectively. What the research found in general, with its limitations: Most participants were white British and females outnumbered males, and the authors suggested that clonal diversity may have been underestimated. Vaccine-associated CD4 TCRs spanned the whole spike protein, with dominant responses in regions 160-218 and 743-854. In the small 56-69-year group, the increase in depth fell short of significance, most likely because of low power. Because no day 14 peak-response samples were available, repertoires were characterized only after the peak T cell response. Nearly half of unique spike-specific TCRs reportedly recognized epitopes outside regions mutated in the B.1.351 and B.1.1.7 variants. A significant rise in spike-specific TCR breadth and depth was observed after two AZD1222 doses relative to day 0 and relative to MenACWY recipients. Conclusions about previously exposed vaccinees are limited, since just 6 or 7 AZD1222 recipients were seropositive for SARS-CoV-2 at baseline.

Reading the label with the study, this specimen's time point is: about 28 days (+/-7) after the second vaccine dose. Because spike-specific TCR depth and breadth did not differ between the two schedules, AZD1222 recipients who got a second dose at roughly 4 weeks were pooled with those who got a second dose at roughly 12 weeks. Vaccinee samples were obtained from the UK trials COV001 and COV002, which included a single-blind randomized controlled phase 2/3 trial of AZD1222 (ChAdOx1 nCoV-19) in healthy adults. Trial participant PBMC samples were collected at day 0 and day 28 after the second dose for TCRbeta chain sequencing. The CDR3 regions of human TCRbeta chains were analyzed by immunosequencing. The authors' pipeline ran thus. TCRs in the repertoires were compared against a reference library of SARS-CoV-2-specific TCRs that had been generated with the MIRA antigen-specificity platform. Breadth meant the fraction of unique TCRs that were SARS-CoV-2-associated, whereas depth meant the fraction of total T cells that were SARS-CoV-2-associated. Using the MIRA data, each spike-specific TCR was mapped to the spike region that the TCR reacts to and placed in a CD4 or CD8 class. Log10-transformed breadth and depth values were compared by one-way ANOVA with Sidak's multiple comparisons tests. Drawn from immuneACCESS, this table holds only the in-frame rearrangements with V and J called that TCRdb kept. Clones are partly lost; checked studies trace under half to an unresolved V gene and leave the rest unexplained. V and J calls plus clone size are reproduced from that table; the DNA served to infer D and trimming. This sample holds 120,000 or so clones; 86% were observed only once. The biggest ten clones account for 2.5% to 3.5% of the sample.

Comment on this clone: Which antigen it targets is not known. The record has no base qualities; no much larger clone is one base away.

Cut back by 6 bases and 3 bases, the V and J ends lie 14 bases apart. CDR1 SGHTA and CDR2 FQGNSA are derived from the germline V gene. Reading from cysteine to phenylalanine, the CDR3 counts 15 amino acids. Only the CDR3 region is kept as DNA, spanning 45 bases read in frame from base 1. The rearrangement joined TRBV7-2 to TRBJ2-2; the D gene is perhaps TRBD1 or TRBD2, each of them matching over 5 bases. This TCR was sampled from an adult who received the AZD1222 COVID-19 vaccine. Source: peripheral blood, taken 28 days after the second AZD1222 dose. The CDR3 protein sequence reads: CASSSGATYTGELFF. The bases are TGTGCCAGCAGTTCCGGGGCGACTTACACCGGGGAGCTGTTTTTT.